This paragraph covers one T cell receptor (beta chain) sequence. This sample stems from a study of blood T cell repertoires in COVID-19. Germline V lookup: CDR1 MNHEY, CDR2 SMNVEV (reference sequence). The CDR3 covers 15 residues. V trimming: 5 bases; J trimming: 4 bases; junction bases outside the gene matches: 6. This table comes from immunoSEQ multiplex PCR, and its TCRdb copy is limited to in-frame clones, with some not included. The sample has around 60,000 clones, about 86% seen once. This rearrangement joins TRBV27 to TRBJ2-2; 8 bases map to TRBD1. This sequence originates from an elderly woman with active or convalescent COVID-19. Sequences were obtained from peripheral blood. The CDR3 is CASSIQGVLTGELFF. In DNA, the CDR3 is TGTGCCAGCAGTATACAGGGGGTTCTCACCGGGGAGCTGTTTTTT.